The 25 T cell receptor beta chains below all came from one sample that was sequenced in a study of cytomegalovirus exposure and HLA in healthy donors. The PCR employed 60 Vbeta primers together with 13 Jbeta primers. Method: immunoSEQ multiplex PCR; TCRdb's copy keeps in-frame clones and lacks some. Found here are over 100,000 clones, roughly 76% of them singletons; the top ten hold more than 10%. Material: PBMCs. The receptor set was obtained from a woman in her 40s in good health and CMV-seropositive.

The sample holds one count of this clone. The chain combines TRBV4-1 with TRBJ1-2, with D possibly being TRBD1 (5 bases). The CDR3 extends over 17 amino acids. V dropped 0 bases and J dropped 1 base, with 15 bases sitting between them. The V gene's germline CDR1 is MGHRA and CDR2 YSYEKL. In DNA, the CDR3 is TGCGCCAGCAGCCAAGATTCAGGGCTTCACGGTAACTATGGCTACACCTTC. This codes for CASSQDSGLHGNYGYTF.

This chain links TRBV10-3 with TRBJ2-7; 7 bases match TRBD2. The V and J ends lost 6 bases and 2 bases, in that order; junction bases with no gene match: 10. Per germline, CDR1 ENHRY and CDR2 SYGVKD. This CDR3 region has 15 residues. CDR3 protein: CAISGGSRTTYEQYF. CDR3 DNA sequence: TGTGCCATCAGCGGGGGGTCCCGAACGACCTACGAGCAGTACTTC.

The rearrangement uses TRBV5-1 and TRBJ1-1; D perhaps matches TRBD1 (6 bases). Germline values: CDR1 SGHRS, CDR2 YFSETQ. There are 15 residues in the CDR3. The germline V and J ends were trimmed by 0 bases and 7 bases, with 16 bases remaining between them. The CDR3 nucleotides are TGCGCCAGCAGCTTGGCCCTAGGGGGTCAGGGTGAAGCTTTCTTT. Residues: CASSLALGGQGEAFF.

The J gene is TRBJ1-1, the V gene TRBV2, with 7 bases fitting TRBD1. In germline, CDR1 is SNHLY, CDR2 FYNNEI. Trimming took 5 bases from V and 2 from J; bases not matched to a gene: 5. CDR3 size: 14 residues. CDR3 DNA: TGTGCCAGCAGTTCCAGACAGGGTAACACTGAAGCTTTCTTT. This codes for CASSSRQGNTEAFF.

The chain is built from TRBV2 and TRBJ2-4, with D possibly being TRBD1 (5 bases). CDR3 length: 11 residues. CDR1 is SNHLY, CDR2 FYNNEI, per germline. Trimming removed 6 bases at V and 8 bases at J, with 8 bases between. The CDR3 region is CASRQGDIQYF. CDR3 nucleotides: TGTGCCAGCAGGCAGGGTGACATTCAGTACTTC. Supplemented by reference TRBV2 and TRBJ2-4, the full variable domain reads EPEVTQTPSHQVTQMGQEVILRCVPISNHLYFYWYRQILGQKVEFLVSFYNNEISEKSEIFDDQFSVERPDGSNFTLKIRSTKLEDSAMYFCASRQGDIQYFGAGTRLSVL.

The chain carries TRBV4-2 and TRBJ2-5; possibly TRBD2 for D (5 bases). CDR1 and CDR2 from the germline V gene are LGHNA and YNFKEQ. V dropped 1 base and J dropped 1 base, with 10 bases sitting between them. CDR3 length: 15 residues. The CDR3 is CASSQASSGQETQYF. As DNA, the CDR3 is TGTGCCAGCAGCCAAGCTTCCAGCGGCCAAGAGACCCAGTACTTC.

The chain employs TRBV2 and TRBJ1-4; 8 nucleotides match TRBD1. J lost 12 bases, V lost 7 bases, and 4 bases had no gene match. The CDR3 runs to 11 residues. The germline CDR1 and CDR2 sequences are SNHLY and FYNNEI. The CDR3 nucleotides are TGTGCCAGCACCGCGGACAGGGAACTGTTTTTT. It yields the protein CASTADRELFF. Full variable domain (outside the CDR3, taken from reference TRBV2 and TRBJ1-4): EPEVTQTPSHQVTQMGQEVILRCVPISNHLYFYWYRQILGQKVEFLVSFYNNEISEKSEIFDDQFSVERPDGSNFTLKIRSTKLEDSAMYFCASTADRELFFGSGTQLSVL.

The V and J genes are TRBV5-1 and TRBJ2-5, with 12 bases lining up with TRBD2. The CDR3 consists of 15 residues. The ends lost 3 bases at V and 2 bases at J; junction bases unmatched: 2. The germline gives CDR1 SGHRS, CDR2 YFSETQ. The CDR3 is CASSSLAGGQETQYF. Written as DNA, the CDR3 is TGCGCCAGCAGCTCTCTAGCGGGGGGGCAAGAGACCCAGTACTTC.

This clone occurred once. The chain is built from TRBV2 and TRBJ2-4; D gene unclear. The CDR3 has 16 residues. V lost 6 bases and J 0 bases, leaving 15 bases between the germline ends. Looked up from germline, CDR1 is SNHLY and CDR2 is FYNNEI. For the CDR3, the DNA is TGTGCCAGCAGCGCGTTGCAGGCGTCAGCCAAAAACATTCAGTACTTC. Translated: CASSALQASAKNIQYF.

The chain joins TRBV30 to TRBJ1-2, with 9 positions matching TRBD1. The V gene end was trimmed by 3 bases and the J gene end by 1 base; junction bases not matched to a gene: 9. The CDR3 runs to 16 residues. CDR1 and CDR2 (germline): GTSNPN, SVGIG (reference sequence). This CDR3 reads CAWRIQGARVNYGYTF. The CDR3 coding sequence is TGTGCCTGGAGGATACAGGGGGCGCGAGTTAACTATGGCTACACCTTC.

This clone has only a few counts. The V call is TRBV7-9, the J call TRBJ1-4, with TRBD1 matching 7 bases. CDR3 size: 17 residues. V lost 5 bases to trimming and J lost 6 bases; unmatched junction nucleotides: 15. Germline lookup yields CDR1 SEHNR and CDR2 FQNEAQ (reference sequence). This chain's CDR3 is CASSPGEKTGLDEKLFF. Written as DNA, the CDR3 is TGTGCCAGCAGCCCCGGAGAGAAGACAGGGTTGGATGAAAAACTGTTTTTT.

This clone appeared a few times. The rearrangement joins TRBV6-4 to TRBJ2-2; TRBD1 might be the D (6 bases). From germline, CDR1 is MRHNA and CDR2 SNTAGT. The CDR3 spans 16 residues. Trimming took off 0 bases at V and 4 bases at J, with 12 bases between the two ends. The CDR3 DNA reads TGTGCCAGCAGTGACTCGGCAGGGGAGATCACCGGGGAGCTGTTTTTT. Amino acids: CASSDSAGEITGELFF.

The chain uses TRBV5-8 and TRBJ2-7, with TRBD1 as a possible D gene (5 bases). Germline CDR1 and CDR2: SGHTS and YDEGEE. With 1 base removed from V and 6 bases from J, the gap between germline ends came to 14 bases. The length of the CDR3 is 14 residues. The CDR3: CASSLWSVGREQYF. Here the CDR3 DNA reads TGTGCCAGCAGCTTGTGGTCAGTGGGGCGCGAGCAGTACTTC.

This clone has a handful of counts. The V call is TRBV6-5, the J call TRBJ2-7, with D perhaps matching TRBD2 (6 bases). The germline V gene encodes CDR1 MNHEY and CDR2 SVGAGI. CDR3 length: 13 residues. Trimming left V 6 bases short and J 5 bases short, with 14 bases between. The CDR3 coding sequence is TGTGCCAGCAGCCTACGTCGGGGGAACGAGCAGTACTTC. Translated, it gives CASSLRRGNEQYF.

The rearrangement uses TRBV2 and TRBJ2-1, with TRBD2 matching over 7 bases. The CDR3 is made up of 15 amino acids. V lost 3 bases and J lost 6; bases outside the gene matches: 8. The V gene's germline CDR1 is SNHLY and CDR2 FYNNEI. This CDR3 reads CASSDGAGSLNEQFF. In DNA, the CDR3 is TGTGCCAGCAGTGATGGAGCGGGGTCCCTCAATGAGCAGTTCTTC.

The rearrangement links TRBV6-5 to TRBJ2-1, with D unresolved. Trimming took 2 bases from V and 1 from J, leaving 12 bases between them. There are 16 residues in the CDR3. Germline-derived CDR1 and CDR2 are MNHEY and SVGAGI. The CDR3 DNA reads as TGTGCCAGCAGTTACAGCATCCTATTGTCCTACAATGAGCAGTTCTTC. It encodes CASSYSILLSYNEQFF.

This clone has just one count. The V call is TRBV7-9, the J call TRBJ2-5, with a weak D call TRBD1 (6 bases). Between the trimmed V and J ends, which lost 6 bases and 1 base, there was a span of 12 bases. Germline assignment: CDR1 SEHNR and CDR2 FQNEAQ (reference sequence). The CDR3 runs 14 residues. CDR3 nucleotides: TGTGCCAGCAGACTCACAGGGACCCAAGAGACCCAGTACTTC. Protein product: CASRLTGTQETQYF.

This clone was seen more than once but under ten times. V usage is TRBV7-9 and J usage is TRBJ2-5, with D unresolved. The length of the CDR3 is 15 residues. Germline CDR1 and CDR2: SEHNR and FQNEAQ (reference sequence). V was pared by 2 bases and J by 0 bases, with 10 bases between. The CDR3 region is CASSLLPVYQETQYF. The CDR3 DNA follows: TGTGCCAGCAGCTTACTACCGGTGTACCAAGAGACCCAGTACTTC.

This clone was seen only once. CDR3 region: CASREGPQNTEAFF. Written as DNA, the CDR3 is TGTGCCAGCAGGGAGGGACCGCAGAACACTGAAGCTTTCTTT. This chain links TRBV6-5 with TRBJ1-1; a possible D gene is TRBD1 (5 bases). Germline V gives CDR1 MNHEY, CDR2 SVGAGI. The V and J ends lost 6 bases and 1 base respectively, with 12 bases between them. CDR3 size: 14 residues.

This clone came up a few times. V usage is TRBV7-8 and J usage is TRBJ1-1; D perhaps matches TRBD1 (5 bases). CDR3 size: 13 residues. Germline V CDR1 and CDR2: SGHVS, FQNEAQ. Trimming stripped 5 bases from V and 4 bases from J, with 11 bases between. CDR3 in amino acids: CASSHRFSTEAFF. CDR3 in DNA: TGTGCCAGCAGCCACAGGTTCAGCACTGAAGCTTTCTTT.

This chain joins TRBV29-1 and TRBJ2-7, with D possibly TRBD1 on 6 matching bases. CDR1 SQVTM and CDR2 ANQGSEA come from the germline V gene. There are 12 residues in the CDR3. V was shortened by 4 bases and J by 7 bases, with 14 bases between the two germline ends. The CDR3 loop reads CSVGDRIREQYF. CDR3 sequence (DNA): TGCAGCGTTGGAGACAGGATACGAGAGCAGTACTTC.

This chain links TRBV6-5 with TRBJ1-4, with D perhaps TRBD1 (5 bases). Germline assignment: CDR1 MNHEY and CDR2 SVGAGI. Trimming removed 2 bases from V and 7 bases from J, with 11 bases in between. CDR3 size: 14 residues. For the CDR3, the DNA is TGTGCCAGCAGTTACGGGCAGGGCGGTGAAAAACTGTTTTTT. Protein sequence: CASSYGQGGEKLFF.

The chain employs TRBV7-9 and TRBJ1-2; possible D gene TRBD1, 5 bases. V lost 0 bases and J 5 bases, leaving 16 bases between the germline ends. The CDR3 covers 16 residues. Looked up from germline, CDR1 is SEHNR and CDR2 is FQNEAQ (reference sequence). The CDR3 DNA reads as TGTGCCAGCAGCTTAGCGGCAGGGTTGGAGGGATATGGCTACACCTTC. It yields the protein CASSLAAGLEGYGYTF.

V is TRBV7-9 and J is TRBJ1-1, with D possibly TRBD1 on 6 matching bases. The CDR3 is made up of 18 amino acids. V was shortened by 2 bases and J by 4 bases, with 23 bases between the two germline ends. Germline V gives CDR1 SEHNR, CDR2 FQNEAQ (reference sequence). The chain's CDR3 is CASSLMGGLPGGSTEAFF. CDR3 sequence (DNA): TGTGCCAGCAGCTTAATGGGGGGCCTTCCGGGGGGAAGCACTGAAGCTTTCTTT.

The sample holds a few counts of this clone. The chain carries TRBV7-9 and TRBJ1-5; 9 bases line up with TRBD1. This CDR3 spans 16 amino acids. Germline V CDR1 and CDR2: SEHNR, FQNEAQ (reference sequence). The V segment lost 5 bases and the J segment 6 bases; nucleotides outside the gene matches: 11. CDR3 DNA: TGTGCCAGCAGCCCCGGGACAGGGTCTTCGGGTCAGCCCCAGCATTTT. Residues: CASSPGTGSSGQPQHF.